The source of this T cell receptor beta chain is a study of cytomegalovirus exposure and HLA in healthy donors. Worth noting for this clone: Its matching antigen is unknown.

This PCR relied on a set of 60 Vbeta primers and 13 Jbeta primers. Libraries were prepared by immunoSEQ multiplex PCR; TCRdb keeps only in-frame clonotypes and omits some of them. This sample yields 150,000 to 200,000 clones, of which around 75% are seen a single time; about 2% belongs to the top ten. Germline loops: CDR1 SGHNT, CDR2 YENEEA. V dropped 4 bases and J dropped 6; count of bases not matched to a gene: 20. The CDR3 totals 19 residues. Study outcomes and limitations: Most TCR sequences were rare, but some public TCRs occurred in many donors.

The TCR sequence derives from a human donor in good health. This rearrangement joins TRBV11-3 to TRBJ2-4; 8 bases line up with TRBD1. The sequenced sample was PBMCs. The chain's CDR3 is CASSSPRLTGEMLGNIQYF. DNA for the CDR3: TGTGCCAGCAGCTCCCCGAGATTGACAGGGGAAATGTTAGGAAACATTCAGTACTTC.